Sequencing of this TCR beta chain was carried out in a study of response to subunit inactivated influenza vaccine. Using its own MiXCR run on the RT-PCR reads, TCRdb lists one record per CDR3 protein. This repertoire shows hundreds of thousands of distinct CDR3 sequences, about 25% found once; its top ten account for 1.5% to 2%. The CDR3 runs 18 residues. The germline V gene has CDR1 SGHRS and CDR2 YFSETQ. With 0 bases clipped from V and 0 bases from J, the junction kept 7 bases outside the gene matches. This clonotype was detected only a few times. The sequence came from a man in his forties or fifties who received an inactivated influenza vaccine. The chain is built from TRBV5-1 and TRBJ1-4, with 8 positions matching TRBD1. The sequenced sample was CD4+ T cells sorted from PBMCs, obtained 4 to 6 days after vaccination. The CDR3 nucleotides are TGCGCCAGCAGCTTGGGGCAGGGGGCAGGGCCAACTAATGAAAAACTGTTTTTT. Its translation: CASSLGQGAGPTNEKLFF.